A selection of T cell receptor beta chains follows, all from one sample in a study of blood T cell repertoires in COVID-19. Measured with immunoSEQ multiplex PCR; TCRdb has only the in-frame clones, and not every one. Among 290,000 or so clones listed, approximately 91% were seen once. Sample: peripheral blood. The receptors come from a woman in her thirties with COVID-19, enrolled during active disease. Both conserved end residues are part of each CDR3. Fields, in order: V gene, D gene, J gene, clone size, CDR3 protein, CDR3 DNA. A D gene is named only where the DNA matches it firmly. Part of the rows lack a size; the others show once, few, many or a class for expanded clones.

>TRBV30|.|TRBJ2-2|.
CACVQGIAGELFF
TGTGCCTGCGTGCAGGGAATTGCCGGGGAGCTGTTTTTT
>TRBV5-8|TRBD1|TRBJ1-1|.
CASSHDDRATEAFF
TGTGCCAGCAGCCACGACGACAGGGCCACTGAAGCTTTCTTT
>TRBV7-2|TRBD1|TRBJ1-5|once
CASSLGTGVVSGNQPQHF
TGTGCCAGCAGCTTAGGGACAGGGGTGGTGTCTGGCAATCAGCCCCAGCATTTT
>TRBV27|TRBD1|TRBJ1-3|.
CASRRTGGAGNTIYF
TGTGCCAGCAGGAGGACAGGGGGCGCTGGAAACACCATATATTTT
>TRBV6-5|TRBD1|TRBJ1-1|few
CASSYYRGTEAFF
TGTGCCAGCAGTTACTACAGGGGGACTGAAGCTTTCTTT
>TRBV10-3|TRBD1|TRBJ1-4|.
CAISDPTGDEKLFF
TGTGCCATCAGTGACCCGACAGGGGATGAAAAACTGTTTTTT
>TRBV6-5|TRBD1|TRBJ1-5|.
CASCTQDRSNQPQHF
TGTGCCAGCTGCACCCAGGACAGGTCTAATCAGCCCCAGCATTTT
>TRBV12-5|TRBD1|TRBJ1-1|.
CASGPGQGNTEAFF
TGTGCTAGTGGCCCGGGACAGGGGAACACTGAAGCTTTCTTT
>TRBV9|.|TRBJ1-3|.
CASSVDLSSGNTIYF
TGTGCCAGCAGCGTAGATCTGAGCTCTGGAAACACCATATATTTT
>TRBV6-5|.|TRBJ1-5|.
CASLTGHSNQPQHF
TGTGCCAGCCTTACAGGGCATAGCAATCAGCCCCAGCATTTT
>TRBV10-3|.|TRBJ1-1|.
CAISDQGQGTEAFF
TGTGCCATCAGTGATCAGGGGCAGGGCACTGAAGCTTTCTTT
>TRBV19|.|TRBJ1-5|.
CASSIGGHNQPQHF
TGTGCCAGTAGTATAGGGGGCCACAATCAGCCCCAGCATTTT
>TRBV25-1|.|TRBJ1-1|.
CASSEPGRTEAFF
TGTGCCAGCAGTGAACCGGGGAGGACTGAAGCTTTCTTT